This is a list of T cell receptor beta chains from one sample in a study of shared clonotypes between healthy human individuals. Sequenced by immunoSEQ multiplex PCR; TCRdb stores in-frame clones only, minus some. The repertoire includes a few million clones, more than 85% of them detected once, and under 0.45% sits in the top ten. Sequencing was performed on naive CD4+ T cells from PBMCs. These receptors all stem from a man aged 18 to 29 in good health. Some clones in this sample may be carry-over from other donors' samples. The CDR3 runs from the conserved cysteine through the conserved F or W. The D gene is left open where the match is weak. Size values are once, few and many counts, or a class for expanded clones, and some rows have none.

CDR3	DNA	V	size	D	J
CSVDWRGANTQYF	TGCAGCGTTGATTGGCGGGGGGCAAATACGCAGTATTTT	TRBV29-1	NA	TRBD2	TRBJ2-3
CASSPGGWTEAFF	TGTGCCAGCAGCCCGGGAGGTTGGACTGAAGCTTTCTTT	TRBV7-9	NA	NA	TRBJ1-1
CAIGLAGDPTDTQYF	TGTGCCATAGGACTAGCGGGAGACCCCACAGATACGCAGTATTTT	TRBV7-9	NA	TRBD2	TRBJ2-3
CASSPGRNSFYGYTF	TGCGCCAGCAGCCCGGGACGGAACTCCTTCTATGGCTACACCTTC	TRBV5-1	NA	NA	TRBJ1-2
CASSPRYEQYF	TGTGCCAGCAGCCCTAGGTACGAGCAGTACTTC	TRBV28	NA	NA	TRBJ2-7
CASSKRAGGTYEQYF	TGCGCCAGCAGCAAAAGAGCGGGAGGTACCTACGAGCAGTACTTC	TRBV5-1	NA	TRBD2	TRBJ2-7
CASSLTGGGNTIYF	TGTGCCAGCAGTTTAACGGGGGGAGGAAACACCATATATTTT	TRBV28	NA	NA	TRBJ1-3
CASSPRGPLNTGELFF	TGTGCCAGCAGCCCTAGGGGGCCCCTAAACACCGGGGAGCTGTTTTTT	TRBV2	NA	TRBD1	TRBJ2-2
CASSTGTGEAKNIQYF	TGTGCCAGCAGCACCGGGACAGGCGAAGCCAAAAACATTCAGTACTTC	TRBV21-1	NA	NA	TRBJ2-4
CASSLTSGSIADTQYF	TGCGCCAGCAGCTTGACTAGCGGGAGTATCGCAGATACGCAGTATTTT	TRBV5-1	NA	TRBD2	TRBJ2-3
CASRGTIQETQYF	TGTGCCAGCAGGGGAACGATTCAAGAGACCCAGTACTTC	TRBV6-5	NA	NA	TRBJ2-5
CAWSPTGTQYF	TGTGCCTGGAGTCCGACAGGGACGCAGTATTTT	TRBV30	NA	TRBD1	TRBJ2-3
CASSSNTGSNEQFF	TGTGCCAGCTCATCAAATACGGGGAGCAATGAGCAGTTCTTC	TRBV18	NA	NA	TRBJ2-1
CASSWPGGAEAFF	TGTGCCAGCAGTTGGCCAGGGGGCGCGGAAGCTTTCTTT	TRBV27	NA	TRBD1	TRBJ1-1
CASNGIRRQGSTGELFF	TGTGCCAGTAATGGGATAAGAAGACAGGGCTCAACCGGGGAGCTGTTTTTT	TRBV19	once	TRBD1	TRBJ2-2
CASSLTGDNTEAFF	TGTGCCAGCAGCTTAACAGGGGACAACACTGAAGCTTTCTTT	TRBV7-3	NA	NA	TRBJ1-1
CASGDLGARGYTF	TGTGCCAGCGGAGACCTAGGGGCTCGTGGCTACACCTTC	TRBV27	NA	NA	TRBJ1-2
CAISELVAGELFF	TGTGCCATCAGTGAGTTAGTGGCCGGGGAGCTGTTTTTT	TRBV10-3	once	NA	TRBJ2-2
CASNRGKGQGLAGELFF	TGTGCCAGTAATAGGGGAAAGGGACAGGGACTCGCCGGGGAGCTGTTTTTT	TRBV19	NA	TRBD1	TRBJ2-2
CASSLVVEVFF	TGTGCCAGCAGCTTAGTAGTAGAAGTGTTCTTC	TRBV7-2	NA	NA	TRBJ2-1
CASPGLSSQLLSSGANVLTF	TGTGCCAGTCCCGGGTTGAGCAGCCAACTACTTAGCTCTGGGGCCAACGTCCTGACTTTC	TRBV28	NA	NA	TRBJ2-6
CASSGQGATYEQYF	TGTGCCAGCAGTGGCCAGGGGGCAACCTACGAGCAGTACTTC	TRBV2	NA	TRBD1	TRBJ2-7
CASSLRGDSGNTIYF	TGCGCCAGCAGCTTACGGGGGGACTCTGGAAACACCATATATTTT	TRBV5-1	NA	NA	TRBJ1-3
CAWSGGQGQTQYF	TGTGCCTGGAGTGGAGGACAGGGTCAGACCCAGTACTTC	TRBV30	once	TRBD1	TRBJ2-5
CASSHTSASAGGTYEQYF	TGCGCCAGCAGCCACACTTCCGCTTCAGCGGGAGGGACCTACGAGCAGTACTTC	TRBV5-1	once	TRBD2	TRBJ2-7
CASSSRTSGGSAEQFF	TGCGCCAGCAGCTCCCGGACTAGCGGGGGGTCCGCTGAGCAGTTCTTC	TRBV5-1	NA	TRBD2	TRBJ2-1
CASSIGTGAQIGELFF	TGTGCCAGTAGTATAGGGACAGGGGCACAAATCGGGGAGCTGTTTTTT	TRBV19	NA	TRBD1	TRBJ2-2
CASSLEPGGGELFF	TGTGCCAGCAGCTTGGAACCAGGGGGCGGGGAGCTGTTTTTT	TRBV5-4	NA	TRBD1	TRBJ2-2
CASSLTGLTVSGELFF	TGTGCCAGCAGCTTAACGGGGCTTACAGTTTCCGGGGAGCTGTTTTTT	TRBV7-3	once	NA	TRBJ2-2
CASSSTSRQETQYF	TGTGCCAGCAGTTCGACTAGCCGCCAAGAGACCCAGTACTTC	TRBV6-5	once	TRBD2	TRBJ2-5
CASRARRDTIYF	TGTGCCAGCAGAGCCCGCCGGGACACCATATATTTT	TRBV28	NA	NA	TRBJ1-3
CASSPRTGGVGQPQHF	TGTGCCAGCAGTCCCCGGACAGGGGGGGTGGGTCAGCCCCAGCATTTT	TRBV27	once	TRBD1	TRBJ1-5
CASSVGPSLGYGYTF	TGTGCCAGCAGCGTAGGCCCCAGTTTGGGGTATGGCTACACCTTC	TRBV9	NA	NA	TRBJ1-2
CASSFSNRNEQFF	TGTGCCAGCAGTTTCTCAAACAGAAATGAGCAGTTCTTC	TRBV28	NA	NA	TRBJ2-1
CASSSPGQSYEQYF	TGTGCCAGCAGTTCCCCCGGACAGAGCTACGAGCAGTACTTC	TRBV28	NA	NA	TRBJ2-7
CASSLEPSGKYNEQFF	TGCGCCAGCAGCTTGGAACCTAGCGGGAAATACAATGAGCAGTTCTTC	TRBV5-1	NA	TRBD2	TRBJ2-1
CASSLDGIVAKNIQYF	TGTGCCAGCAGTTTAGACGGGATTGTAGCCAAAAACATTCAGTACTTC	TRBV28	NA	NA	TRBJ2-4
CASSWSSGRGLFQETQYF	TGTGCCAGTAGTTGGAGTAGCGGGAGAGGGTTATTCCAAGAGACCCAGTACTTC	TRBV19	NA	TRBD2	TRBJ2-5
CASSSQKDFDNEQFF	TGTGCCAGCAGCTCTCAAAAGGACTTCGACAATGAGCAGTTCTTC	TRBV5-4	NA	NA	TRBJ2-1
CASSLGQQETQYF	TGTGCCAGCAGCTTAGGACAGCAAGAGACCCAGTACTTC	TRBV11-2	NA	NA	TRBJ2-5
CASSLAQGTEAFF	TGTGCCAGCAGCTTAGCACAGGGGACTGAAGCTTTCTTT	TRBV7-7	NA	TRBD1	TRBJ1-1
CASSFTGATNQPQHF	TGTGCCAGCAGTTTCACAGGGGCGACGAATCAGCCCCAGCATTTT	TRBV28	NA	TRBD1	TRBJ1-5
CASRETGYYEQYF	TGCGCCAGCAGGGAGACAGGTTACTACGAGCAGTACTTC	TRBV10-2	NA	NA	TRBJ2-7
CASSPIFNIRTTNTEAFF	TGTGCCAGCAGCCCGATATTTAACATCAGGACTACGAACACTGAAGCTTTCTTT	TRBV4-2	once	NA	TRBJ1-1
CASSSETGSGNTIYF	TGTGCCAGCAGTTCCGAAACAGGGTCTGGAAACACCATATATTTT	TRBV28	NA	NA	TRBJ1-3
CASSLTVSVKLFF	TGTGCCAGCAGTTTAACAGTATCAGTGAAACTGTTTTTT	TRBV28	NA	NA	TRBJ1-4
CASGGGYGYTF	TGTGCCAGTGGGGGGGGCTATGGCTACACCTTC	TRBV19	NA	NA	TRBJ1-2
CASSVTSGVRETQYF	TGTGCCAGCAGCGTAACTAGCGGGGTTCGGGAGACCCAGTACTTC	TRBV9	NA	TRBD2	TRBJ2-5